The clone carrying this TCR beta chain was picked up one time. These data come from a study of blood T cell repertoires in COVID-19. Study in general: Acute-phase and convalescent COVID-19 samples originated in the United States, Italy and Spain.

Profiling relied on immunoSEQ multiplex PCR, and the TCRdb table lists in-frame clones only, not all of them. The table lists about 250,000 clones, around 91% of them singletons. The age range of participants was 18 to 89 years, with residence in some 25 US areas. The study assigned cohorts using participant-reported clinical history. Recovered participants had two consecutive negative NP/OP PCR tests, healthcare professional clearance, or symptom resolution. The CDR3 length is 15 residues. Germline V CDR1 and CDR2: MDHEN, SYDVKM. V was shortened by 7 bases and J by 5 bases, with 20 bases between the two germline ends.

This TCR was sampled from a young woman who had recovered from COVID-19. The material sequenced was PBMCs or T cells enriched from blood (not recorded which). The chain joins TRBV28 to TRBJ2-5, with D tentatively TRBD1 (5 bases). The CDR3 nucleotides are TGTGCCAGCAACCCGAAAGACAGTTATCGGGAGACCCAGTACTTC. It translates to CASNPKDSYRETQYF.